The clone carrying this T cell receptor beta chain was detected many times. No antigen is known for it. This CDR3 contains 15 residues. From germline, CDR1 is MNHEY and CDR2 SVGAGI. V lost 0 bases and J lost 2, with 11 bases in between. Without any cell sorting, about 18-31 mg of bulk tissue yielded co-extracted RNA and DNA. This sample is drawn from a study of tumor-infiltrating lymphocytes in primary liver carcinoma. Broader study findings: Appearing in all five tumor regions was true of only about 7.5-25% of top clones.

With 500 to 650 ng total RNA as template and a constant-region primer, TCR beta cDNA was made. Slightly modified ARM-PCR with three nested multiplex PCR rounds yielded TCR beta libraries. Researchers ran the first two PCR rounds for ten to eleven cycles each with TRBV1-TRBV30 forward primers and a C-beta reverse primer. TCRdb processed the multiplex PCR reads anew with MiXCR; each CDR3 protein has one entry. The data show some 94,000 distinct CDR3 sequences, roughly 69% seen once. This TCR was recovered from a woman aged 55-70 years with primary liver carcinoma and hepatitis B virus infection. Sequenced material: liver tumor tissue from sampling region 5. Specified subset: tumor region T5, tumor centre. The V gene is TRBV6-5, the J gene TRBJ2-7; D might be TRBD1 or TRBD2, each matching 5 bases. The CDR3 reads CASSYSLGTTYEQYF. The CDR3 region has the DNA TGTGCCAGCAGTTACTCGTTGGGGACCACCTACGAGCAGTACTTC.